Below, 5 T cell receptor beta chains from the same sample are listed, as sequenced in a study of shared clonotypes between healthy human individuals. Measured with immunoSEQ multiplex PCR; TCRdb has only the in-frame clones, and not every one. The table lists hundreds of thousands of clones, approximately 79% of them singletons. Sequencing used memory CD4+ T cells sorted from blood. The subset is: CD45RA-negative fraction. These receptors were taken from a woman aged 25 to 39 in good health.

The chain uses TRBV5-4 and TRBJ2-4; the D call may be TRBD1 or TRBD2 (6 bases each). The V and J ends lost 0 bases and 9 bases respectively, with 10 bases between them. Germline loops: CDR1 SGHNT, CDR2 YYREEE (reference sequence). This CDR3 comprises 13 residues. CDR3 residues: CASSLGRGVIQYF. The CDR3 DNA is TGTGCCAGCAGCTTGGGAAGGGGGGTCATTCAGTACTTC. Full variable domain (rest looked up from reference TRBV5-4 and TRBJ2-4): ETGVTQSPTHLIKTRGQQVTLRCSSQSGHNTVSWYQQALGQGPQFIFQYYREEENGRGNFPPRFSGLQFPNYSSELNVNALELDDSALYLCASSLGRGVIQYFGAGTRLSVL.

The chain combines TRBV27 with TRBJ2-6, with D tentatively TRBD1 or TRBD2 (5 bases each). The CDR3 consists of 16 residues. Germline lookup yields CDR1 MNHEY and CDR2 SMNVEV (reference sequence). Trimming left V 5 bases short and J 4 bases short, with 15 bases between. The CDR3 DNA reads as TGTGCCAGCAGTAGACGGGACGTCGCCGGGGCCAACGTCCTGACTTTC. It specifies CASSRRDVAGANVLTF.

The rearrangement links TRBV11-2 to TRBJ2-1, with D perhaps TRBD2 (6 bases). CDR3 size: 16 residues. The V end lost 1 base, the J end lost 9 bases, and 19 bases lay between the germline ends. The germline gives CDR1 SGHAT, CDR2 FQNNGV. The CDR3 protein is CASSLVGGASGAEQFF. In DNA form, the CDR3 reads TGTGCCAGCAGCTTAGTAGGAGGGGCCTCGGGTGCTGAGCAGTTCTTC.

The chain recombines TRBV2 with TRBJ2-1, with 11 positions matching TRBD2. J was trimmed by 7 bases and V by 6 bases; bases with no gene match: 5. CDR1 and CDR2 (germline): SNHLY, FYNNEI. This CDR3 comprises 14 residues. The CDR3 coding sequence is TGTGCCAGCAGGGGACTAGCGGAAATTAATGAGCAGTTCTTC. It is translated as CASRGLAEINEQFF.

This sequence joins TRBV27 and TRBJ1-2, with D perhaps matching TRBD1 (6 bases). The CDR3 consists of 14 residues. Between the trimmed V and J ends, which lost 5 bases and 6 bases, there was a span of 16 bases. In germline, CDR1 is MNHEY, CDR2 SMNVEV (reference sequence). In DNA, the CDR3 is TGTGCCAGCAGTCCCCTTTGGGGGCGGGATGGCTACACCTTC. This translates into CASSPLWGRDGYTF.